The 27 T cell receptor beta chains below all came from one sample that was sequenced in a study of blood T cell repertoires in COVID-19. TCRdb keeps only in-frame clones here, not all; method: immunoSEQ multiplex PCR. Among 350,000 to 550,000 clones listed, 75% to 90% were seen once. The sequencing input was PBMCs or T cells enriched from blood (not recorded which). The receptors were sampled from a man in his thirties or forties who had recovered from COVID-19.

The chain links TRBV18 to TRBJ2-5; D gene ambiguous. This CDR3 comprises 17 residues. Per the germline V gene, CDR1 is KGHSH and CDR2 is LQKENI. Trimming took off 2 bases at V and 5 bases at J, with 21 bases between the two ends. The CDR3 here is CASSPGIAFPVGETQYF. The CDR3 bases are TGTGCCAGCTCACCAGGAATAGCCTTCCCAGTTGGGGAGACCCAGTACTTC.

This clone was seen once. The chain carries TRBV11-2 and TRBJ2-3; TRBD2 aligns across 7 bases. Germline V gene lookup returns CDR1 SGHAT and CDR2 FQNNGV. The CDR3 consists of 16 residues. With V trimmed by 5 bases and J by 4 bases, 12 bases remained unmatched. The CDR3 region has the DNA TGTGCCAGCAGCCTTCAGACTAGCCCCAGCTCAGATACGCAGTATTTT. It is translated as CASSLQTSPSSDTQYF.

The chain carries TRBV2 and TRBJ1-2, with 9 bases matching TRBD1. The CDR3 length is 14 residues. V was pared by 7 bases and J by 2 bases, with 5 bases of the junction left unmatched. Germline V lookup: CDR1 SNHLY, CDR2 FYNNEI. Here the CDR3 reads CASTPGQGNYGYTF. The DNA of the CDR3 is TGTGCCAGCACCCCCGGACAGGGGAACTATGGCTACACCTTC.

The gene calls are TRBV28 and TRBJ1-2; TRBD1 matches 8 bases. The CDR3 has 14 amino acids. V was clipped by 7 bases and J by 2 bases; unmatched bases: 6. Germline V gives CDR1 MDHEN, CDR2 SYDVKM. CDR3 protein: CASTPGDRNYGYTF. The DNA of the CDR3 is TGTGCCAGCACCCCGGGGGACAGGAACTATGGCTACACCTTC.

V usage is TRBV4-2 and J usage is TRBJ1-1; D call uncertain. Trimming removed 2 bases from V and 5 bases from J, with 12 bases in between. The CDR3 totals 14 residues. Per germline, CDR1 LGHNA and CDR2 YNFKEQ. The CDR3: CASSQTGRVTEAFF. CDR3 DNA sequence: TGTGCCAGCAGCCAAACGGGGAGGGTAACTGAAGCTTTCTTT.

This chain joins TRBV30 and TRBJ2-7; D gene ambiguous. There are 14 residues in the CDR3. V was clipped by 0 bases and J by 4 bases, with 13 bases between them. The V gene's germline CDR1 is GTSNPN and CDR2 SVGIG (reference sequence). In DNA form, the CDR3 reads TGTGCCTGGAGTGTATCTAGGCTAAGGTACGAGCAGTACTTC. Protein sequence: CAWSVSRLRYEQYF. Full variable domain (remainder filled in from reference TRBV30 and TRBJ2-7): SQTIHQWPATLVQPVGSPLSLECTVEGTSNPNLYWYRQAAGRGLQLLFYSVGIGQISSEVPQNLSASRPQDRQFILSSKKLLLSDSGFYLCAWSVSRLRYEQYFGPGTRLTVT.

The chain recombines TRBV7-9 with TRBJ1-1; no clear D gene. Germline loops: CDR1 SEHNR, CDR2 FQNEAQ (reference sequence). The CDR3 has 12 residues. Trimming took off 2 bases at V and 6 bases at J, with 7 bases between the two ends. This chain's CDR3 is CASSLRLSEAFF. The CDR3 coding sequence is TGTGCCAGCAGCTTACGGTTATCTGAAGCTTTCTTT.

This chain uses TRBV4-1 with TRBJ1-1; D gene unclear. Germline CDR1 is MGHRA and CDR2 is YSYEKL. The V end lost 4 bases, the J end lost 11 bases, and 26 bases lay between the germline ends. CDR3 length equals 16 residues. Written as DNA, the CDR3 is TGCGCCAGCAGCCTCTCCGGGTCGGGGTTCCCCGGGTTGGCTTTCTTT. Protein sequence: CASSLSGSGFPGLAFF.

The V call is TRBV28, the J call TRBJ2-7, with 11 bases lining up with TRBD2. V trimming: 6 bases; J trimming: 4 bases; junction bases outside the gene matches: 5. Germline CDR1 reads MDHEN; CDR2 reads SYDVKM. The CDR3 consists of 14 residues. This CDR3 is CASSPSGRRYEQYF. Here the CDR3 DNA reads TGTGCCAGCAGCCCTAGCGGGAGGAGGTACGAGCAGTACTTC.

This sequence joins TRBV19 and TRBJ1-3, with TRBD1 matching 10 bases. Germline lookup yields CDR1 LNHDA and CDR2 SQIVND (reference sequence). With V trimmed by 9 bases and J by 2 bases, 4 bases remained unmatched. This CDR3 has 14 residues. The CDR3 loop is CASKDRGPGNTIYF. In DNA form, the CDR3 reads TGTGCCAGCAAAGACAGGGGGCCTGGAAACACCATATATTTT.

In DNA, the CDR3 is TGTGCCAGCTCACCGCCGCAGACTAGCGTCTACGAGCAGTACTTC. Its protein product is CASSPPQTSVYEQYF. The chain employs TRBV18 and TRBJ2-7, with 8 bases that match TRBD2. The trim removed 3 bases at V and 3 bases at J, leaving 7 bases unmatched. The CDR3 contains 15 residues. Germline V lookup: CDR1 KGHSH, CDR2 LQKENI.

This chain uses TRBV27 with TRBJ2-1, with D unresolved. V lost 0 bases and J 1 base, leaving 13 bases between the germline ends. CDR1 is MNHEY, CDR2 SMNVEV, per germline (reference sequence). This CDR3 comprises 17 residues. The CDR3 DNA follows: TGTGCCAGCAGTTTATCGATTCGGTACTCATCCTACAATGAGCAGTTCTTC. Its translation: CASSLSIRYSSYNEQFF.

This clone was seen more than once but under ten times. This sequence joins TRBV28 and TRBJ2-7; 14 positions agree with TRBD2. The CDR3 is 16 amino acids. Germline assignment: CDR1 MDHEN and CDR2 SYDVKM. Losses at the gene ends were 6 bases for V and 0 bases for J; bases not matched to a gene: 4. The CDR3 here is CASSRGTSGSSYEQYF. The CDR3 DNA reads as TGTGCCAGCAGCCGTGGGACTAGCGGGAGCTCCTACGAGCAGTACTTC.

This clone has just one count. This chain links TRBV12-5 with TRBJ2-1; 13 nucleotides line up with TRBD2. Germline V lookup: CDR1 LGHNT, CDR2 FRNRAP. The CDR3 covers 14 residues. V trimming: 4 bases; J trimming: 14 bases; junction bases outside the gene matches: 8. CDR3 region: CASGSSGTSGKEFF. DNA of the CDR3: TGTGCTAGTGGTTCGTCCGGGACTAGCGGGAAAGAGTTCTTC.

The chain combines TRBV5-5 with TRBJ1-4; D unclear. The germline V gene has CDR1 SGHKS and CDR2 YYEKEE (reference sequence). CDR3 length: 15 amino acids. Trimming pared 3 bases from V and 4 bases from J, leaving 13 bases between. DNA for the CDR3: TGTGCCAGCAGCTCTTTTTCCCTTAGTAATGAAAAACTGTTTTTT. It codes for CASSSFSLSNEKLFF.

The V call is TRBV5-1, the J call TRBJ2-7, with 8 bases identical to TRBD2. The CDR3 covers 15 residues. Looked up from germline, CDR1 is SGHRS and CDR2 is YFSETQ. The trim removed 4 bases at V and 7 bases at J, leaving 13 bases unmatched. The CDR3 coding sequence is TGCGCCAGCAGCAAGACGGGACTAGTAAGGGGAGAGCAGTACTTC. Amino acids: CASSKTGLVRGEQYF.

The chain employs TRBV9 and TRBJ2-3; D unclear. Germline V CDR1 and CDR2: SGDLS, YYNGEE. The CDR3 is 17 amino acids. V lost 0 bases, J lost 2 bases, and 16 bases lay in between. CDR3 DNA: TGTGCCAGCAGCGTAGGTCTAGTCCCCATCTCCACAGATACGCAGTATTTT. Translated: CASSVGLVPISTDTQYF.

The rearrangement joins TRBV28 to TRBJ2-7; TRBD2 aligns across 11 bases. Trimming took 5 bases from V and 1 from J; bases not matched to a gene: 1. Germline V gene lookup returns CDR1 MDHEN and CDR2 SYDVKM. CDR3 length equals 14 residues. CDR3: CASSRLAGSYEQYF. The CDR3 DNA follows: TGTGCCAGCAGTCGACTAGCGGGGTCCTACGAGCAGTACTTC. Filled out from reference TRBV28 and TRBJ2-7, the complete variable domain reads DVKVTQSSRYLVKRTGEKVFLECVQDMDHENMFWYRQDPGLGLRLIYFSYDVKMKEKGDIPEGYSVSREKKERFSLILESASTNQTSMYLCASSRLAGSYEQYFGPGTRLTVT.

The chain joins TRBV28 to TRBJ2-5; 9 bases match TRBD2. Germline V gives CDR1 MDHEN, CDR2 SYDVKM. The CDR3 extends over 17 amino acids. The junction had 13 bases not matched to a gene; V was cut back by 7 bases and J by 1 base. The CDR3 nucleotides are TGTGCCAGCACGATAACCGGGACTAGCAAACCCCAAGAGACCCAGTACTTC. As protein: CASTITGTSKPQETQYF. The full variable domain, with the rest looked up from reference TRBV28 and TRBJ2-5, is DVKVTQSSRYLVKRTGEKVFLECVQDMDHENMFWYRQDPGLGLRLIYFSYDVKMKEKGDIPEGYSVSREKKERFSLILESASTNQTSMYLCASTITGTSKPQETQYFGPGTRLLVL.

The table lists this clone with a count of one. The rearrangement links TRBV7-9 to TRBJ2-2; maybe TRBD1 (5 bases). V dropped 1 base and J dropped 5 bases, with 11 bases sitting between them. Germline-derived CDR1 and CDR2 are SEHNR and FQNEAQ (reference sequence). This CDR3 has 15 residues. CDR3 nucleotide sequence: TGTGCCAGCAGCTTAGAGTCAGGGTGGACCGGGGAGCTGTTTTTT. Protein sequence: CASSLESGWTGELFF. The full variable domain, its missing parts supplied by reference TRBV7-9 and TRBJ2-2, is DTGVSQNPRHKITKRGQNVTFRCDPISEHNRLYWYRQTLGQGPEFLTYFQNEAQLEKSRLLSDRFSAERPKGSFSTLEIQRTEQGDSAMYLCASSLESGWTGELFFGEGSRLTVL.

The chain is built from TRBV28 and TRBJ1-2, with 7 nucleotides matching TRBD1. The germline V gene has CDR1 MDHEN and CDR2 SYDVKM. Germline trimming cut 7 bases from V and 8 bases from J; bases unmatched to any gene: 7. The CDR3 is 12 residues long. Here the CDR3 reads CASNPTGRGYTF. DNA of the CDR3: TGTGCCAGCAATCCGACAGGGCGAGGCTACACCTTC.

V is TRBV6-6 and J is TRBJ2-1; possibly TRBD1 for D (9 bases). The CDR3 contains 16 residues. Germline values: CDR1 MNHNY, CDR2 SVGAGI (reference sequence). Trimming took off 4 bases at V and 1 base at J, with 14 bases between the two ends. The chain's CDR3 is CASSLAGQGSYNEQFF. Written as DNA, the CDR3 is TGTGCCAGCAGTTTAGCGGGACAGGGATCCTACAATGAGCAGTTCTTC.

The rearrangement links TRBV10-3 to TRBJ2-7, with TRBD1 identical over 9 bases. Germline V lookup: CDR1 ENHRY, CDR2 SYGVKD. J was trimmed by 3 bases and V by 7 bases; bases with no gene match: 4. This CDR3 has 13 residues. The CDR3 nucleotides read TGTGCCATCAAGCAGGGACAGGGCTACGAGCAGTACTTC. This translates into CAIKQGQGYEQYF.

This rearrangement joins TRBV6-5 to TRBJ2-1; 12 bases match TRBD2. Germline CDR1 and CDR2: MNHEY and SVGAGI. V shed 2 bases, J shed 15 bases, and the junction held 11 bases outside the gene matches. The length of the CDR3 is 15 residues. The CDR3 reads CASSYALAGGVGPFF. In nucleotides, the CDR3 is TGTGCCAGCAGTTACGCACTAGCGGGGGGTGTTGGTCCGTTCTTC.

The chain links TRBV28 to TRBJ1-6; tentatively, D is TRBD1 (5 bases). Germline V gene data show CDR1 as MDHEN and CDR2 as SYDVKM. CDR3 length: 16 residues. The germline V and J ends were trimmed by 2 bases and 5 bases, with 13 bases remaining between them. CDR3 protein: CASSLNPGLHNSPLHF. The CDR3 DNA sequence: TGTGCCAGCAGTTTAAACCCGGGACTCCATAATTCACCCCTCCACTTT.

This rearrangement joins TRBV28 to TRBJ2-2, with 9 nucleotides matching TRBD1. V was clipped by 9 bases and J by 0 bases; unmatched bases: 5. CDR3 length: 15 residues. CDR1 and CDR2 (germline): MDHEN, SYDVKM. This CDR3 reads CASRTGAANTGELFF. The CDR3 DNA reads TGTGCCAGTAGGACAGGGGCCGCGAACACCGGGGAGCTGTTTTTT.

This sequence joins TRBV5-1 and TRBJ2-7; 10 bases line up with TRBD2. The CDR3 extends over 16 amino acids. Germline V CDR1 and CDR2: SGHRS, YFSETQ. The V and J ends lost 0 bases and 5 bases, in that order; junction bases with no gene match: 8. CDR3 DNA sequence: TGCGCCAGCAGCTTGGGGCTTCAGCGGGAGGGAAACGAGCAGTACTTC. Its protein product is CASSLGLQREGNEQYF.